The next 27 T cell receptor beta chains were all read from a single sample in a study of T cells in women clearing cervical HPV infection. This table comes from immunoSEQ multiplex PCR, and its TCRdb copy is limited to in-frame clones, with some not included. Reported are about 22,000 clones; the ten largest clones contain more than 10%. Sequences were obtained from blood buffy coat. The receptors were gathered from a woman aged 18 to 75 with a cervical HPV16 infection that either progressed to CIN3+ or cleared (not recorded which).

Comments on this clone: The read ends 3 residues early relative to the CDR3; the germline J gene fills the gap. The chain employs TRBV18 and TRBJ1-2; D is possibly TRBD1 (6 bases). CDR1 is KGHSH, CDR2 LQKENI, per germline. This CDR3 region has 14 residues. CDR3 bases read: TGTGCCAGCTCACCACCCAACACAGGGTACGAC. Protein: CASSPPNTGYD. The full CDR3 is CASSPPNTGYDYTF.

Concerning this clone itself: The read gets to within 3 residues of the CDR3 end, and the germline J gene fills in the rest. This chain connects TRBV7-9 to TRBJ2-3; D possibly corresponds to TRBD2 (6 bases). CDR1 and CDR2 from the germline V gene are SEHNR and FQNEAQ (reference sequence). CDR3 size: 15 residues. The sequenced part of the CDR3 DNA is TGTGCCAGCAGCTACAGCCGGCGGGGCCAAGAGACG. Translating it yields CASSYSRRGQET. The whole CDR3 sequence reads CASSYSRRGQETQYF.

Turning to this clone: The read stops 3 residues short of the end of the CDR3; the missing end is completed from the germline J gene. The chain combines TRBV5-5 with TRBJ2-3, with 8 bases matching TRBD2. The CDR3 runs to 14 residues. CDR1 and CDR2 (germline): SGHKS, YYEKEE (reference sequence). CDR3 bases read: TGTGCCAGCAGCGTCGGGGGGGCCGAAGAGACG. Its translation is CASSVGGAEET. From start to end, the CDR3 is CASSVGGAEETQYF.

A word on this clone: The junction and the germline gene differ at one end; a read error may be behind it. The sequence runs out 3 residues before the end of the CDR3; the remainder is reconstructed from the germline J gene. The sample contains more than one DNA sequence encoding this CDR3. The J gene is TRBJ1-5, the V gene TRBV18, with D perhaps TRBD1 (5 bases). CDR1 is KGHSH and CDR2 is LQKENI in the germline V gene. The CDR3 has 16 residues. CDR3 sequence reads: CASSRGNQGGNQPQHF. CDR3 DNA, as far as it was read: TGTGCCAGCTCAAGGGGAAATCAGGGTGGCAACCAGCCC.

This CDR3 reads CACEQVPGWGYTF. The covered CDR3 bases are TGTGCCTGTGAACAGGTTCCTGGATGGGGC. The chain is built from TRBV30 and TRBJ1-2; D perhaps matches TRBD1 (5 bases). The CDR3 is cut off 3 residues early in the read; its end comes from the germline J gene. Germline CDR1 and CDR2: GTSNPN and SVGIG (reference sequence). The CDR3 loop spans 13 amino acids.

With regard to this clone: The CDR3 end falls 3 residues outside the read, so it is completed with the germline J gene. The rearrangement uses TRBV20-1 and TRBJ2-3, with TRBD1 as a possible D gene (6 bases). Germline assignment: CDR1 DFQATT and CDR2 SNEGSKA (reference sequence). The CDR3 extends over 14 amino acids. CDR3 region: CSAEQGSGNQPQYF. The CDR3 DNA, read in part, is TGCAGTGCGGAACAGGGATCGGGCAATCAGCCG.

Regarding this clone: The read terminates 3 residues before the CDR3 end, so the remaining end is supplied by the germline J gene. This sequence joins TRBV10-3 and TRBJ1-6; possibly TRBD1 for D (6 bases). V was clipped by 6 bases and J by 0 bases, with 9 bases between them. This CDR3 spans 15 amino acids. The germline gives CDR1 ENHRY, CDR2 SYGVKD. The CDR3 bases that were read are TGTGCCATCAGACAGGGCCCCTCCTATAATTCACCC. Its translation is CAIRQGPSYNSP. From start to end, the CDR3 is CAIRQGPSYNSPLHF.

To note about this clone: The observed sequence ends 3 residues before the CDR3 terminus, with the missing tail filled in from the germline J gene. The genes are TRBV7-9 and TRBJ1-2; maybe TRBD1 (5 bases). This CDR3 spans 12 amino acids. Per the germline V gene, CDR1 is SEHNR and CDR2 is FQNEAQ (reference sequence). The CDR3 is CASSLGQGGYTF. The DNA read from the CDR3 is TGTGCCAGCAGCTTAGGGCAGGGTGGA.

A remark on this clone: Coverage ceases 3 residues before the CDR3 finishes, and the germline J gene fills in the end. This chain uses TRBV5-4 with TRBJ2-1, with TRBD2 identical over 9 bases. The CDR3 spans 14 residues. Germline CDR1 and CDR2: SGHNT and YYREEE (reference sequence). The ends lost 4 bases at V and 9 bases at J; junction bases unmatched: 8. This CDR3 is CASSQPLAGIEQFF. CDR3 DNA (partial): TGTGCCAGCAGCCAACCTCTAGCGGGGATTGAG.

Points on this clone: The read comes to an end 3 residues before the CDR3 does, leaving the germline J gene to fill in the end. This rearrangement joins TRBV5-6 to TRBJ1-5; D is undetermined. CDR1 and CDR2 (germline): SGHDT, YYEEEE. V was clipped by 4 bases and J by 5 bases, with 16 bases between them. The length of the CDR3 is 15 residues. The CDR3 region is CASSELTRRDQPQHF. The covered CDR3 bases are TGTGCCAGCAGCGAACTGACTCGTCGGGATCAGCCC.

A note on this clone: The CDR3 is cut off 3 residues early in the read; its end comes from the germline J gene. The V gene is TRBV7-9, the J gene TRBJ1-2; 7 bases are a match to TRBD1. The germline gives CDR1 SEHNR, CDR2 FQNEAQ (reference sequence). CDR3 length: 15 amino acids. The part of the CDR3 DNA that was read is TGTGCCAGCAGCCCGGGGACAGTCAGCTCCTACGAC. It translates to CASSPGTVSSYD. The CDR3 as a whole reads CASSPGTVSSYDYTF.

As concerns this clone: The CDR3 end falls 3 residues outside the read, so it is completed with the germline J gene. This chain uses TRBV18 with TRBJ1-2; 7 bases map to TRBD1. CDR3 length: 14 amino acids. CDR1 and CDR2 (germline): KGHSH, LQKENI. CDR3: CASSPIRGTDTYTF. The CDR3 DNA, read in part, is TGTGCCAGCTCACCAATAAGGGGGACAGATACC.

Turning to this clone: The read ends 3 residues early relative to the CDR3; the germline J gene fills the gap. Distinct nucleotide sequences in the sample also encode this CDR3. This chain joins TRBV4-2 and TRBJ2-2; 14 bases are a match to TRBD2. Germline V gives CDR1 LGHNA, CDR2 YNFKEQ. J gave up 2 bases and V 4 bases, and 12 bases lay outside the gene matches. The CDR3 consists of 20 residues. Here the CDR3 reads CASSPPSRTSGGPNTGELFF. The part of the CDR3 DNA that was read is TGTGCCAGCAGCCCCCCCTCCCGGACTAGCGGGGGGCCAAACACCGGGGAG.

On this clone itself: Read sequence stops 3 residues before the CDR3 end, and the germline J gene provides the missing end. The chain couples TRBV5-1 to TRBJ2-5, with D maybe TRBD2 (6 bases). The CDR3 length is 11 residues. Germline loops: CDR1 SGHRS, CDR2 YFSETQ. V shed 7 bases and J shed 5 bases, with 9 bases lying between them. The sequenced part of the CDR3 DNA is TGCGCCAGCTACGGGGGTGAGACC. This encodes CASYGGET. The entire CDR3 is CASYGGETQYF. The complete variable domain, with remaining parts taken from reference TRBV5-1 and TRBJ2-5, reads KAGVTQTPRYLIKTRGQQVTLSCSPISGHRSVSWYQQTPGQGLQFLFEYFSETQRNKGNFPGRFSGRQFSNSRSEMNVSTLELGDSALYLCASYGGETQYFGPGTRLLVL.

This CDR3 reads CASSVDRPTNQPQYF. Partial CDR3 DNA: TGTGCCAGCAGTGTGGACAGACCTACCAATCAGCCG. The chain combines TRBV6-1 with TRBJ2-3; perhaps TRBD1 as D (6 bases). The read terminates 3 residues ahead of where the CDR3 ends, so the germline J gene completes it. Per germline, CDR1 MNHNS and CDR2 SASEGT. There are 15 residues in the CDR3.

With respect to this clone: The read ends 3 residues before the CDR3 terminus; that terminus is restored from the germline J gene. The genes are TRBV18 and TRBJ2-2; TRBD1 aligns across 8 bases. J was trimmed by 4 bases and V by 1 base; bases with no gene match: 14. This CDR3 comprises 19 residues. Germline V gives CDR1 KGHSH, CDR2 LQKENI. CDR3 DNA (partial): TGTGCCAGCTCACCACAGCCAATGACCGGGACAGGAACCACCGGGGAG. This sequence encodes CASSPQPMTGTGTTGE. The full CDR3 protein reads CASSPQPMTGTGTTGELFF.

Measured by frequency, this clone is medium-sized. The read terminates 3 residues before the CDR3 end, so the remaining end is supplied by the germline J gene. This chain links TRBV2 with TRBJ1-4; the match to TRBD1 covers 7 bases. CDR3 length equals 14 residues. Trimming removed 8 bases from V and 6 bases from J; junction bases left unmatched: 9. Germline-derived CDR1 and CDR2 are SNHLY and FYNNEI. The covered CDR3 bases are TGTGCCAGCGTCGGGACAGAGGGGTATGAAAAA. It codes for CASVGTEGYEK. The complete CDR3 sequence is CASVGTEGYEKLFF.

Concerning this clone itself: The read terminates 3 residues ahead of where the CDR3 ends, so the germline J gene completes it. The chain carries TRBV20-1 and TRBJ2-3; TRBD1 agrees at 7 bases. This CDR3 is built from 13 residues. With V trimmed by 6 bases and J by 6 bases, 9 bases remained unmatched. The germline CDR1 and CDR2 sequences are DFQATT and SNEGSKA (reference sequence). The CDR3 bases that were read are TGCAGTGCCACAGGGGTTCAGGCGGATACG. Its translation is CSATGVQADT. The entire CDR3 is CSATGVQADTQYF.

The CDR3 loop is CASSEAASRGDTQYF. CDR3 bases read: TGTGCCAGCAGTGAAGCGGCCTCCCGGGGTGATACG. This rearrangement joins TRBV6-1 to TRBJ2-3; a possible D gene is TRBD2 (5 bases). The read finishes 3 residues shy of the CDR3 end, and the germline J gene is used to complete it. Trimming pared 0 bases from V and 6 bases from J, leaving 13 bases between. Germline CDR1 and CDR2: MNHNS and SASEGT. The CDR3 spans 15 residues.

A note on this clone: One junction end disagrees with the germline gene, perhaps due to a read error. This CDR3 reads CASSQVTGGWYEQYF. The sequenced CDR3 bases are TGCGCCAGCAGCCAAGTCACAGGGGGGTGGTACGAG. The gene calls are TRBV4-2 and TRBJ2-7; 8 nucleotides match TRBD1. Read sequence stops 3 residues before the CDR3 end, and the germline J gene provides the missing end. In germline, CDR1 is LGHNA, CDR2 YNFKEQ. The CDR3 loop spans 15 amino acids.

Turning to this clone: The read ends 3 residues before the CDR3 terminus; that terminus is restored from the germline J gene. The chain carries TRBV18 and TRBJ1-1; D gene unclear. V gave up 3 bases and J gave up 4 bases, with 15 bases separating them. The CDR3 length is 15 residues. Germline CDR1 KGHSH, CDR2 LQKENI. CDR3: CASSPEEGFGTEAFF. The covered CDR3 bases are TGTGCCAGCTCACCGGAGGAAGGGTTTGGCACTGAA.

Of note for this clone: The missing CDR3 end, 3 residues past where the read stops, is filled in from the germline J gene. This chain joins TRBV5-1 and TRBJ2-5; D is unclear. The CDR3 has 15 residues. The germline CDR1 and CDR2 sequences are SGHRS and YFSETQ. The V end was cut by 1 base, the J end by 2 bases, with 12 bases between. The sequenced part of the CDR3 DNA is TGCGCCAGCAGCTTGTCCACGGGTAGACAAGAGACC. Its translation is CASSLSTGRQET. In full, the CDR3 reads CASSLSTGRQETQYF.

Concerning this clone: The read terminates 3 residues ahead of where the CDR3 ends, so the germline J gene completes it. This sequence joins TRBV13 and TRBJ2-7; a weak D match, TRBD2 (5 bases). The CDR3 has 14 residues. In germline, CDR1 is PRHDT, CDR2 FYEKMQ (reference sequence). V was clipped by 3 bases and J by 3 bases, with 12 bases between them. CDR3 loop: CASSFQQRNYEQYF. The sequenced part of the CDR3 DNA is TGTGCCAGCAGCTTTCAACAGCGGAACTACGAG.

The CDR3 here is CASSFGQGGEKLFF. CDR3 DNA, as far as it was read: TGTGCCAGCAGCTTCGGACAGGGAGGGGAAAAA. This chain connects TRBV7-6 to TRBJ1-4, with 8 bases that match TRBD1. The observed sequence ends 3 residues before the CDR3 terminus, with the missing tail filled in from the germline J gene. The CDR3 length is 14 residues. The ends lost 3 bases at V and 8 bases at J; junction bases unmatched: 5. CDR1 is SGHVS, CDR2 FNYEAQ, per germline.

Of note for this clone: The observed sequence ends 3 residues before the CDR3 terminus, with the missing tail filled in from the germline J gene. V usage is TRBV2 and J usage is TRBJ1-2; possible D gene TRBD1, 6 bases. Trimming cost V 11 bases and J 4 bases, with 17 bases left between them. Germline V CDR1 and CDR2: SNHLY, FYNNEI. The CDR3 extends over 13 amino acids. This chain's CDR3 is CAGQTGQFYGYTF. The DNA read from the CDR3 is TGTGCCGGACAGACAGGCCAATTCTATGGC.

In the case of this clone: The CDR3 extends 3 residues past the end of the read, so its final part is completed from the germline J gene. The rearrangement uses TRBV7-9 and TRBJ1-2; a weak D match, TRBD1 (5 bases). The CDR3 is 13 amino acids. Looked up from germline, CDR1 is SEHNR and CDR2 is FQNEAQ (reference sequence). The CDR3 reads CASSLRQQEAYTF. Incomplete CDR3 DNA: TGTGCCAGCAGCTTAAGACAGCAAGAGGCC.

In the case of this clone: The read halts 3 residues ahead of the CDR3 end, with the missing end drawn from the germline J gene. This chain connects TRBV7-9 to TRBJ1-1, with D maybe TRBD1 (5 bases). V lost 0 bases and J 6 bases, leaving 14 bases between the germline ends. The CDR3 loop spans 15 amino acids. Germline V gene sequence: CDR1 SEHNR, CDR2 FQNEAQ (reference sequence). Partial CDR3 DNA: TGTGCCAGCAGCTTAGCGCATAAGGGGAAGTCTGAA. It encodes CASSLAHKGKSE. Given in full, the CDR3 is CASSLAHKGKSEAFF.